This T cell receptor beta chain was sequenced in a study of blood T cell repertoires in COVID-19. Study details: T cells, B-cell-depleted T cells, or PBMCs supplied cDNA or gDNA.

Clones were sequenced by immunoSEQ multiplex PCR, and TCRdb holds only the in-frame ones, with some missing. The sample gives some 57,000 clones, around 87% of which show up once; more than 1% is in the top ten. Unmatched junction bases numbered 6, after V lost 7 bases and J lost 7 bases. Germline CDR1 reads MNHEY; CDR2 reads SMNVEV (reference sequence). The CDR3 is 13 amino acids. J is TRBJ1-5 and V is TRBV27, with 8 bases fitting TRBD1. This TCR was sampled from a man between 65 and 85 years old with acute or convalescent COVID-19. The material sequenced was peripheral blood. The CDR3 here is CASTPGGGQPQHF. For the CDR3, the DNA is TGTGCCAGCACCCCAGGGGGCGGCCAGCCCCAGCATTTT.